This note documents a single TCR beta chain sequence. These data belong to a study of Ad26.COV2.S vaccination and SARS-CoV-2 variants. This CDR3 has 14 amino acids. CDR1 is SGHTA and CDR2 is FQGNSA in the germline V gene. With 2 bases removed from V and 1 base from J, the gap between germline ends came to 6 bases. Clones were sequenced by immunoSEQ multiplex PCR, and TCRdb holds only the in-frame ones, with some missing. The sample has about 430,000 clones, around 90% seen once. Treatment in this sample: approximately 18 received Ad26.COV2.S at low or high dose, single or two shots; about 5 received placebo; per-sample allocation not given. Day 63 following the first vaccine or placebo injection was when the samples were taken.

The rearrangement uses TRBV7-2 and TRBJ1-5; D call uncertain. Sequenced material: peripheral blood, taken in a trial of Ad26.COV2.S vaccine versus placebo. This clonotype originated in a person between 18 and 65 years old who received the Ad26.COV2.S COVID-19 vaccine or a placebo. The CDR3 DNA follows: TGTGCCAGCAGCTTAATGCTGAGCAATCAGCCCCAGCATTTT. It translates to CASSLMLSNQPQHF.